This T cell receptor (beta chain) was identified during a study of T-cell reconstitution after alpha-beta-depleted transplantation in children. This clonotype was recorded a few times. The CDR3 loop spans 16 amino acids. Per germline, CDR1 KGHSH and CDR2 LQKENI. Trimming removed 1 base from V and 0 bases from J; junction bases left unmatched: 6. Preparation of the TCRbeta library involved a method that used unique molecular identifiers. TCRdb ran MiXCR on the PCR reads and lists one entry per CDR3 protein. The table records roughly 98,000 distinct CDR3 sequences, around 16% of them present only once. The V and J genes are TRBV18 and TRBJ2-7; TRBD2 agrees at 7 bases. The sequence came from a male patient between 2 and 9 years old who had a stem cell transplant for acute lymphoblastic leukemia, so the T cells may come from the graft donor. The material was PBMCs, mostly from graft donor cells, obtained 180 days after TCRalphabeta/CD19-depleted stem cell transplant. The CDR3 is CASSPLRGGASYEQYF. CDR3 bases: TGTGCCAGCTCACCACTCCGGGGAGGGGCCTCCTACGAGCAGTACTTC.